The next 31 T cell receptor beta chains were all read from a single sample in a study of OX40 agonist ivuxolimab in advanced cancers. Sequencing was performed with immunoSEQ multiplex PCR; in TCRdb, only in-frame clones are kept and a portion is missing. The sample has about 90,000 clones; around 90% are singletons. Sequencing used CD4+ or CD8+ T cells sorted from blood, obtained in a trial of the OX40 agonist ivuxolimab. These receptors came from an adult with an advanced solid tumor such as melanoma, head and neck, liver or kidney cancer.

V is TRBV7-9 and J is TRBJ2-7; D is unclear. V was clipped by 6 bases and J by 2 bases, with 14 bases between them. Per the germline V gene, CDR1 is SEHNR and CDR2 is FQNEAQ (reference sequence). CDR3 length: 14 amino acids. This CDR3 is CASSVKNPPYEQYF. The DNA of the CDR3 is TGTGCCAGCAGTGTCAAAAACCCACCCTACGAGCAGTACTTC.

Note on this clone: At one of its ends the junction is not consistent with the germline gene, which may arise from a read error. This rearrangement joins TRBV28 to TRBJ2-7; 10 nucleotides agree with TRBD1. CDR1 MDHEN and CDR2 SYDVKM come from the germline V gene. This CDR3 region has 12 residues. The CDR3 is CASSPGQGSNRF. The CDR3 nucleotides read TGTGCCAGCAGCCCGGGACAGGGGTCCAATCGCTTC.

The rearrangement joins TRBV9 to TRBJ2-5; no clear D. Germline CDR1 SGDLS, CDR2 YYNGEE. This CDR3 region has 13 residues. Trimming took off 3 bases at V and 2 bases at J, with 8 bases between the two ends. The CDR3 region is CASSGAPQETQYF. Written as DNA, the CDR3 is TGTGCCAGCAGCGGGGCACCTCAAGAGACCCAGTACTTC.

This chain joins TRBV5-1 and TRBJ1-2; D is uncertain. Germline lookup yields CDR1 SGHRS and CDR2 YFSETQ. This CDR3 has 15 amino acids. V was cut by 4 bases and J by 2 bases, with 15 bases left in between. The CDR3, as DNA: TGCGCCAGCAGCGATCCCGGACCTCGCAACTATGGCTACACCTTC. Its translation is CASSDPGPRNYGYTF.

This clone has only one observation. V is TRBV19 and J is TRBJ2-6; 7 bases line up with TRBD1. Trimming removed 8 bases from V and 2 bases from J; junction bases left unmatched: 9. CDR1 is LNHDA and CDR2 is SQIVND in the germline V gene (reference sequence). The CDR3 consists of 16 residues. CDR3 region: CASGLRGLAGANVLTF. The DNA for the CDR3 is TGTGCCAGTGGACTTAGGGGGCTAGCTGGGGCCAACGTCCTGACTTTC.

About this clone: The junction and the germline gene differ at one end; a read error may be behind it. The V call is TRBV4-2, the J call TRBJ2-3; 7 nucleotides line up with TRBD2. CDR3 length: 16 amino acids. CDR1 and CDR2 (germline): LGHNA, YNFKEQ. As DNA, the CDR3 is TGTGCCAGCAGCCAAGAGCCGAGCGGGGCCACATATACGCAGTATTTT. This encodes CASSQEPSGATYTQYF.

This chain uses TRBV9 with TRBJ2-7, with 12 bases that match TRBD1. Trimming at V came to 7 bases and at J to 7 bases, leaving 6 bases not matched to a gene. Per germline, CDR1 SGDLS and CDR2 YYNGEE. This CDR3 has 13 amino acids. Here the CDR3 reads CASSGQGAGEQYF. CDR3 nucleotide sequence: TGTGCCAGCTCGGGACAGGGGGCGGGGGAGCAGTACTTC. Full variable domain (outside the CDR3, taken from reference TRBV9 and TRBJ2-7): DSGVTQTPKHLITATGQRVTLRCSPRSGDLSVYWYQQSLDQGLQFLIQYYNGEERAKGNILERFSAQQFPDLHSELNLSSLELGDSALYFCASSGQGAGEQYFGPGTRLTVT.

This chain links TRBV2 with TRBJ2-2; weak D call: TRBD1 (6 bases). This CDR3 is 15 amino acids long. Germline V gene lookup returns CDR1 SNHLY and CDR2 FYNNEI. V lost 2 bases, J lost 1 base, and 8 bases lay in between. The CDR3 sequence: CASSEMGQNTGELFF. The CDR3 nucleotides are TGTGCCAGCAGTGAAATGGGACAGAACACCGGGGAGCTGTTTTTT.

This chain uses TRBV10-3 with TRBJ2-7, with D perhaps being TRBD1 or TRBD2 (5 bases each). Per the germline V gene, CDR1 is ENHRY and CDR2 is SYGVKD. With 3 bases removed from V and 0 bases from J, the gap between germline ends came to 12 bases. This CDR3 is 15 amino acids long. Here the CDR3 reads CAISDPGRSSYEQYF. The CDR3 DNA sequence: TGTGCCATCAGTGACCCGGGACGGAGCTCCTACGAGCAGTACTTC.

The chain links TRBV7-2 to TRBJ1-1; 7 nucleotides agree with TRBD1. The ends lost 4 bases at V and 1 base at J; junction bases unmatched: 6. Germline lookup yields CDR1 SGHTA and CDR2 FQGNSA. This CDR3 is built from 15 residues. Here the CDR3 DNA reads TGTGCCAGCAGCTCTCCAGGACAGGCGAACACTGAAGCTTTCTTT. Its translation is CASSSPGQANTEAFF.

CDR3 protein: CASSLQGWNTEAFF. The CDR3 coding sequence is TGTGCCAGCAGCCTACAGGGGTGGAACACTGAAGCTTTCTTT. The chain recombines TRBV7-8 with TRBJ1-1; 7 bases are a match to TRBD1. The CDR3 totals 14 residues. Germline loops: CDR1 SGHVS, CDR2 FQNEAQ. With V trimmed by 5 bases and J by 1 base, 4 bases remained unmatched. The full variable domain, its missing parts supplied by reference TRBV7-8 and TRBJ1-1, is GAGVSQSPRYKVAKRGQDVALRCDPISGHVSLFWYQQALGQGPEFLTYFQNEAQLDKSGLPSDRFFAERPEGSVSTLKIQRTQQEDSAVYLCASSLQGWNTEAFFGQGTRLTVV.

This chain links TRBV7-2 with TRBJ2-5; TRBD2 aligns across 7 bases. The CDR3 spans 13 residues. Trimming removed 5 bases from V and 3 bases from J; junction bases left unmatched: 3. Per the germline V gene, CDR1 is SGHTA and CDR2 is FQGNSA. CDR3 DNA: TGTGCCAGCAGCCTGGGACTAAAAGAGACCCAGTACTTC. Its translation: CASSLGLKETQYF.

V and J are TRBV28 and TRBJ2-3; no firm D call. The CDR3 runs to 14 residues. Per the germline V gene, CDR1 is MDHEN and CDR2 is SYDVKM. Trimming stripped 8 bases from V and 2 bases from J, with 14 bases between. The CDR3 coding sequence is TGTGCCAGCCGGCTAGGCATTTCCACAGATACGCAGTATTTT. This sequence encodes CASRLGISTDTQYF. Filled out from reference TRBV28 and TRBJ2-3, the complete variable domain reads DVKVTQSSRYLVKRTGEKVFLECVQDMDHENMFWYRQDPGLGLRLIYFSYDVKMKEKGDIPEGYSVSREKKERFSLILESASTNQTSMYLCASRLGISTDTQYFGPGTRLTVL.

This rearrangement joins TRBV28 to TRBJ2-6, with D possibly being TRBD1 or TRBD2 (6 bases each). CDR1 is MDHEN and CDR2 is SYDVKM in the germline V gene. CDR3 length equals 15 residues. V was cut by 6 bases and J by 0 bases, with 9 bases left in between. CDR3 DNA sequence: TGTGCCAGCAGGGAGGGGGGCTCTGGGGCCAACGTCCTGACTTTC. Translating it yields CASREGGSGANVLTF.

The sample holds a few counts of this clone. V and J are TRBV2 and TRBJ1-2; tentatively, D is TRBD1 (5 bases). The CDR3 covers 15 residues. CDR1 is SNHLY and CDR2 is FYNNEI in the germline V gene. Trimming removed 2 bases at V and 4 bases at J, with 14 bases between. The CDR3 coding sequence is TGTGCCAGCAGTGAACAGGGTTCTCTGGGCTATGGCTACACCTTC. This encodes CASSEQGSLGYGYTF.

CDR3 in amino acids: CASMGGSDTGELFF. The CDR3 coding sequence is TGTGCCAGCATGGGGGGCTCGGACACCGGGGAGCTGTTTTTT. This chain uses TRBV27 with TRBJ2-2; D possibly uses TRBD1 or TRBD2 (6 bases each). With 7 bases removed from V and 3 bases from J, the gap between germline ends came to 12 bases. CDR1 is MNHEY and CDR2 is SMNVEV in the germline V gene (reference sequence). This CDR3 spans 14 amino acids.

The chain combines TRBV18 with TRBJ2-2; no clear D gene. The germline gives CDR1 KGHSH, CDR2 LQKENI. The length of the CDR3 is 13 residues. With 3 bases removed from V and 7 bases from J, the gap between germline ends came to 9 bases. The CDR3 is CASSPGTVGELFF. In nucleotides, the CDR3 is TGTGCCAGCTCACCGGGCACAGTCGGGGAGCTGTTTTTT.

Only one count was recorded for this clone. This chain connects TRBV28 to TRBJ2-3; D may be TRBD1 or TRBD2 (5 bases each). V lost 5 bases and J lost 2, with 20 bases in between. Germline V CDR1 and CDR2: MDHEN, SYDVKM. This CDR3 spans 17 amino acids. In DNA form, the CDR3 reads TGTGCCAGCAGTATCCGGGGCCCCCCAATCCCCACAGATACGCAGTATTTT. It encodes CASSIRGPPIPTDTQYF.

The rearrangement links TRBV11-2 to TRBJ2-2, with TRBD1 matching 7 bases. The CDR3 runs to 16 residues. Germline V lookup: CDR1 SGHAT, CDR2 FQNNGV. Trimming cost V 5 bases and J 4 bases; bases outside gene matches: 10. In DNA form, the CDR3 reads TGTGCCAGCAGCCCGAGCCGGGACAGCGGCACCGGGGAGCTGTTTTTT. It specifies CASSPSRDSGTGELFF.

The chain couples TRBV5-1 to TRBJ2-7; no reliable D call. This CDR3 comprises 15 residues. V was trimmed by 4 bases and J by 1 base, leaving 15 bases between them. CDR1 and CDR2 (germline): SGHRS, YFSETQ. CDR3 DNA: TGCGCCAGCAGCATTACAGTTCTTGGATCCTACGAGCAGTACTTC. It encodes CASSITVLGSYEQYF.

The CDR3 bases are TGTGCCAGCTCACCGGAGGGCAGGGCTCAGGGGGCCCAGCATTTT. Translated, it gives CASSPEGRAQGAQHF. The genes are TRBV18 and TRBJ1-5; 7 nucleotides line up with TRBD1. V was clipped by 3 bases and J by 11 bases; unmatched bases: 13. Germline CDR1 reads KGHSH; CDR2 reads LQKENI. The CDR3 spans 15 residues.

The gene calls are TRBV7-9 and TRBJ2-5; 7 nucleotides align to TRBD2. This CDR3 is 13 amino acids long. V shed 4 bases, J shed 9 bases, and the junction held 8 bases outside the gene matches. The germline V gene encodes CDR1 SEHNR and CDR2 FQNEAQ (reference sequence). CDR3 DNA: TGTGCCAGCAGCTGGGGAGGGGTCGGGGCCCAGTACTTC. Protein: CASSWGGVGAQYF.

The CDR3 nucleotides are TGTGCCAGCAGCCCTATCTACAGTGCGACTGAAGCTTTCTTT. Its protein product is CASSPIYSATEAFF. The V gene is TRBV9, the J gene TRBJ1-1; D unresolved. Germline-derived CDR1 and CDR2 are SGDLS and YYNGEE. The germline V and J ends were trimmed by 4 bases and 5 bases, with 15 bases remaining between them. The length of the CDR3 is 14 residues.

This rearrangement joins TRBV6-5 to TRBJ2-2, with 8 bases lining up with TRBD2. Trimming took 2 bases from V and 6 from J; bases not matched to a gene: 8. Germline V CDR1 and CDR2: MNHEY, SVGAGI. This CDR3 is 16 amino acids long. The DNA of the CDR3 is TGTGCCAGCAGTTACACGGGGGGGAGGGCCCCCGGGGAGCTGTTTTTT. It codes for CASSYTGGRAPGELFF.

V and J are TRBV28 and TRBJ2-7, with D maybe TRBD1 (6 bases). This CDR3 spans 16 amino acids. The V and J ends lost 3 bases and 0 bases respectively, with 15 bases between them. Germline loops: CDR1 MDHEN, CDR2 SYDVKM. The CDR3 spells CASSLPDRRSSYEQYF. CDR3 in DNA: TGTGCCAGCAGTTTGCCGGACAGAAGGAGCTCCTACGAGCAGTACTTC.

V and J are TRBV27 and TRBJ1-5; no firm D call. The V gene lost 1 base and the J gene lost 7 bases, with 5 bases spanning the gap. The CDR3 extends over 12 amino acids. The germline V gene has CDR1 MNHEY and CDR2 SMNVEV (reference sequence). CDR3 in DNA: TGTGCCAGCAGTTTATTAGGACAGCCCCAGCATTTT. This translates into CASSLLGQPQHF.

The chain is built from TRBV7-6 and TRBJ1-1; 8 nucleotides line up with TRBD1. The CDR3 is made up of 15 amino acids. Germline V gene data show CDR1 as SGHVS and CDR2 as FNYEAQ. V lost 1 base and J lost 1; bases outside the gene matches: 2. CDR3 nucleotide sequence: TGTGCCAGCAGCTTAGACAGGGGGAGGAACACTGAAGCTTTCTTT. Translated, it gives CASSLDRGRNTEAFF.

This chain's CDR3 is CASTEVENTEAFF. CDR3 DNA sequence: TGTGCCAGCACCGAAGTCGAGAACACTGAAGCTTTCTTT. The chain recombines TRBV2 with TRBJ1-1; D remains unclear. The CDR3 extends over 13 amino acids. The V end lost 7 bases, the J end lost 1 base, and 10 bases lay between the germline ends. Looked up from germline, CDR1 is SNHLY and CDR2 is FYNNEI.

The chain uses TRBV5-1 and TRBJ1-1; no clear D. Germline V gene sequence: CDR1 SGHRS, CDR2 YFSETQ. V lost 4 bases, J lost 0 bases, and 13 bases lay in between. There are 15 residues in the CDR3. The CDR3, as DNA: TGCGCCAGCAGCCTTACAGATACCATGAACACTGAAGCTTTCTTT. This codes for CASSLTDTMNTEAFF. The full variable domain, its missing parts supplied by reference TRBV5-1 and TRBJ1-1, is KAGVTQTPRYLIKTRGQQVTLSCSPISGHRSVSWYQQTPGQGLQFLFEYFSETQRNKGNFPGRFSGRQFSNSRSEMNVSTLELGDSALYLCASSLTDTMNTEAFFGQGTRLTVV.

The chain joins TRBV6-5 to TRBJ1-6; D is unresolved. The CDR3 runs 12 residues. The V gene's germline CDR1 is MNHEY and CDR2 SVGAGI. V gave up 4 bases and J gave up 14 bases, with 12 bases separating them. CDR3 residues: CASSSNLWALHF. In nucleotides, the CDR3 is TGTGCCAGCAGTTCGAATCTTTGGGCCCTCCACTTT.

The CDR3 DNA is TGCAGCGGGGTCGACAGGGCCAACTCTGAAGCTTTCTTT. Encoded protein: CSGVDRANSEAFF. This chain links TRBV29-1 with TRBJ1-1, with 7 bases aligning to TRBD1. The CDR3 has 13 amino acids. Germline values: CDR1 SQVTM, CDR2 ANQGSEA. Trimming removed 7 bases from V and 6 bases from J; junction bases left unmatched: 11.